One sample yielded the 7 T cell receptor beta chains listed below, sequenced in a study of blood T cell repertoires in COVID-19. TCRdb keeps only in-frame clones here, not all; method: immunoSEQ multiplex PCR. The data show around 200,000 clones, 80% to 85% seen once. The specimen sequenced was peripheral blood. The receptors come from a human donor with acute or convalescent COVID-19. The donor label of this sample is uncertain.

The gene calls are TRBV20-1 and TRBJ2-7; D unclear. The ends were cut back, 6 bases at V and 5 bases at J, with 8 bases in the middle. The CDR3 runs to 10 residues. In germline, CDR1 is DFQATT, CDR2 SNEGSKA (reference sequence). The CDR3 DNA reads as TGCAGTGCATCGTCCCACGAGCAGTACTTC. Its translation is CSASSHEQYF.

This chain joins TRBV6-5 and TRBJ1-2; TRBD1 agrees at 9 bases. With V trimmed by 8 bases and J by 3 bases, 7 bases remained unmatched. The germline V gene has CDR1 MNHEY and CDR2 SVGAGI. The CDR3 spans 14 residues. This CDR3 reads CASGPGQGYYGYTF. CDR3 sequence (DNA): TGTGCCAGCGGACCCGGACAGGGGTACTATGGCTACACCTTC.

The CDR3 DNA reads as TGCAGCGCCTGGGACAACGCGAACACCGGGGAGCTGTTTTTT. Translation gives CSAWDNANTGELFF. This chain connects TRBV29-1 to TRBJ2-2; D is perhaps TRBD1 (6 bases). This CDR3 region has 14 residues. V was clipped by 7 bases and J by 0 bases, with 12 bases between them. The germline CDR1 and CDR2 sequences are SQVTM and ANQGSEA.

This clone was counted a few times. The gene calls are TRBV19 and TRBJ1-5; 8 bases are shared with TRBD1. The CDR3 spans 15 residues. Germline V gene data show CDR1 as LNHDA and CDR2 as SQIVND (reference sequence). V was pared by 1 base and J by 4 bases, with 3 bases of the junction left unmatched. CDR3 residues: CASSIGTGRNQPQHF. CDR3 bases: TGTGCCAGTAGTATAGGGACAGGGAGGAATCAGCCCCAGCATTTT.

This chain connects TRBV5-6 to TRBJ2-7, with TRBD2 matching 12 bases. There are 14 residues in the CDR3. Germline V gives CDR1 SGHDT, CDR2 YYEEEE. V lost 4 bases to trimming and J lost 8 bases; unmatched junction nucleotides: 7. The CDR3 is CASSASGGEFQQYF. The CDR3 DNA reads as TGTGCCAGCAGCGCTAGCGGGGGGGAGTTTCAGCAGTACTTC.

V and J are TRBV29-1 and TRBJ2-3; 8 nucleotides agree with TRBD1. Trimming removed 1 base from V and 1 base from J; junction bases left unmatched: 7. The CDR3 runs 16 residues. CDR1 and CDR2 from the germline V gene are SQVTM and ANQGSEA. CDR3 sequence: CSVEGLMDRGTDTQYF. Written as DNA, the CDR3 is TGCAGCGTTGAAGGTCTTATGGACAGGGGCACAGATACGCAGTATTTT.

This chain uses TRBV5-1 with TRBJ1-2, with D possibly matching TRBD1 (6 bases). Trimming took off 2 bases at V and 6 bases at J, with 17 bases between the two ends. This CDR3 is built from 15 residues. The germline CDR1 and CDR2 sequences are SGHRS and YFSETQ. CDR3 coding DNA: TGCGCCAGCAGCTTTGGCCGTGGACAGATTAATGGCTACACCTTC. Amino acid sequence: CASSFGRGQINGYTF.